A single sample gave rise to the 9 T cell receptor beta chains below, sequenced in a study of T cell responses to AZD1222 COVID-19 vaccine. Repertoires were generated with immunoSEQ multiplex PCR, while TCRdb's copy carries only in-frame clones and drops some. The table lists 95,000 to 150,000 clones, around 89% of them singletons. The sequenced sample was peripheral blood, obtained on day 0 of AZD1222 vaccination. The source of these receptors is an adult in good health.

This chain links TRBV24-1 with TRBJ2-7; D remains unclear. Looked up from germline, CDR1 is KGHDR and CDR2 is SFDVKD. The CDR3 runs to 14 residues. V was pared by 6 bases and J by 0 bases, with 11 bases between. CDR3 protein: CATSHQEISYEQYF. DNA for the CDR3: TGTGCCACCAGTCATCAGGAGATCTCCTACGAGCAGTACTTC.

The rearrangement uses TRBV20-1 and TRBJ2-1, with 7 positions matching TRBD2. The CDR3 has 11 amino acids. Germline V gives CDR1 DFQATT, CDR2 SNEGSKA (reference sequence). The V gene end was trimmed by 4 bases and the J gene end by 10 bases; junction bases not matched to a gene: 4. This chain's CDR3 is CSAILRGEQFF. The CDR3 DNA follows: TGCAGTGCTATTTTGCGGGGGGAGCAGTTCTTC.

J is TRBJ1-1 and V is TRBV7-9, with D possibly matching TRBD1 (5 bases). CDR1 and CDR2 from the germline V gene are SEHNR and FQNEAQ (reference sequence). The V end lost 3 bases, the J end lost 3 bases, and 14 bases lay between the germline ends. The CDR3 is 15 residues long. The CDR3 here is CASSFQPQGDTEAFF. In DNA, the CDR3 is TGTGCCAGCAGCTTTCAGCCCCAAGGGGACACTGAAGCTTTCTTT.

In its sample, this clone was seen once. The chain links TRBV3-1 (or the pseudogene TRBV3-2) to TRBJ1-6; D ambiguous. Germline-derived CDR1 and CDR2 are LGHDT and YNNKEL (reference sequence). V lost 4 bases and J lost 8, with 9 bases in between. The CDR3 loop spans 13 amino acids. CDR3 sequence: CASSLKGYSPLHF. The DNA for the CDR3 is TGTGCCAGCAGCCTCAAAGGGTATTCACCCCTCCACTTT.

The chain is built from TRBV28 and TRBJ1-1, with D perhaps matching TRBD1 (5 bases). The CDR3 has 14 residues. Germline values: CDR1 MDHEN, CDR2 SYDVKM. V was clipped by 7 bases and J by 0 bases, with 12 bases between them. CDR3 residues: CASNRGRMNTEAFF. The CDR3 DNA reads TGTGCCAGCAATCGGGGACGGATGAACACTGAAGCTTTCTTT. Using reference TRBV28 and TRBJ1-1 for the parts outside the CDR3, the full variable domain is DVKVTQSSRYLVKRTGEKVFLECVQDMDHENMFWYRQDPGLGLRLIYFSYDVKMKEKGDIPEGYSVSREKKERFSLILESASTNQTSMYLCASNRGRMNTEAFFGQGTRLTVV.

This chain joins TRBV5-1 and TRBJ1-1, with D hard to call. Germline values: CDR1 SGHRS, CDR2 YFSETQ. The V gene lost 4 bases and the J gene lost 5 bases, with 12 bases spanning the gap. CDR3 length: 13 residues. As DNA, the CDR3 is TGCGCCAGCAGCCTCCGGACTGGGACTGAAGCTTTCTTT. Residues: CASSLRTGTEAFF. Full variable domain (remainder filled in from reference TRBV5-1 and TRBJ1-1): KAGVTQTPRYLIKTRGQQVTLSCSPISGHRSVSWYQQTPGQGLQFLFEYFSETQRNKGNFPGRFSGRQFSNSRSEMNVSTLELGDSALYLCASSLRTGTEAFFGQGTRLTVV.

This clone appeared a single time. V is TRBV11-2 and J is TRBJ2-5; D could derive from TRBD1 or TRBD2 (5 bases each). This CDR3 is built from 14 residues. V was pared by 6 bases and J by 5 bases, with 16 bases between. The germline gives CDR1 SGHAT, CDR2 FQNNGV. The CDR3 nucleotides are TGTGCCAGCAGTCAGGACGTGGGGACCGAGACCCAGTACTTC. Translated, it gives CASSQDVGTETQYF.

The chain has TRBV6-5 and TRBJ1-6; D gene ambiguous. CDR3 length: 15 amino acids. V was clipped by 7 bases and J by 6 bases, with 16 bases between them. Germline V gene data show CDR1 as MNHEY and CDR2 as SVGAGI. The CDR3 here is CASTPGSDRNSPLHF. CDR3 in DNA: TGTGCCAGCACCCCCGGCAGCGACCGTAATTCACCCCTCCACTTT.

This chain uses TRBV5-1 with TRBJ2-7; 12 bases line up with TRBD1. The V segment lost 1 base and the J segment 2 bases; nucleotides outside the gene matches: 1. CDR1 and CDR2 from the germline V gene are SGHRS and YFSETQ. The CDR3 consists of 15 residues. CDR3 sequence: CASSLRDRGPYEQYF. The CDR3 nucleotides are TGCGCCAGCAGCTTGAGGGACAGGGGGCCCTACGAGCAGTACTTC.